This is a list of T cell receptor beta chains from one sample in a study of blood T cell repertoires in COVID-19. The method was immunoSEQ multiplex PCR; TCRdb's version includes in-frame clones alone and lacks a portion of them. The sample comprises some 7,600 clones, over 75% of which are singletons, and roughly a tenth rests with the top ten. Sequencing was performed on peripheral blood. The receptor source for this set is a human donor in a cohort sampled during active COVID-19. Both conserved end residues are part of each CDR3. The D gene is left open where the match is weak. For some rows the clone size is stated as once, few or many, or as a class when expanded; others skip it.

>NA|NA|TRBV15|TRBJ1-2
CATSNERGGNYGYTF
TGTGCCACCAGCAATGAGAGAGGGGGAAACTATGGCTACACCTTC
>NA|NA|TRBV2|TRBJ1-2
CASRTRNGYTF
TGTGCCAGCCGGACTAGAAATGGCTACACCTTC
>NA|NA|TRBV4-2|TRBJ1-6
CASSQSHGRVNSPLHF
TGTGCCAGCAGCCAATCTCACGGGAGAGTGAATTCACCCCTCCACTTT
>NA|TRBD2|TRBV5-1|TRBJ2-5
CASGRLAGETQYF
TGCGCCAGCGGCCGACTAGCGGGAGAGACCCAGTACTTC
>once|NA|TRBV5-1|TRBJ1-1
CASSPPGTLNTEAFF
TGCGCCAGCAGCCCCCCCGGGACTTTAAACACTGAAGCTTTCTTT
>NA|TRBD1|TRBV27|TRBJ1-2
CASSPGQGGPNGYTF
TGTGCCAGCAGTCCGGGACAGGGGGGCCCCAATGGCTACACCTTC
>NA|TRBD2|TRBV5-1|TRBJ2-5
CASSLLGTGREETQYF
TGCGCCAGCAGCTTGTTGGGGACCGGGAGGGAAGAGACCCAGTACTTC
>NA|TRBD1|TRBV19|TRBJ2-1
CASSIPTGGGEQFF
TGTGCCAGTAGTATCCCGACAGGGGGTGGTGAGCAGTTCTTC
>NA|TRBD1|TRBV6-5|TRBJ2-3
CASTWDRGQDTQYF
TGTGCCAGCACCTGGGACAGGGGGCAAGATACGCAGTATTTT
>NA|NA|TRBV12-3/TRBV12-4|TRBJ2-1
CASSLGRGNEQFF
TGTGCCAGCAGTTTGGGCAGGGGCAATGAGCAGTTCTTC
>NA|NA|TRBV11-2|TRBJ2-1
CASSLRAWGQYNEQFF
TGTGCCAGCAGCCTGAGGGCTTGGGGGCAATACAATGAGCAGTTCTTC
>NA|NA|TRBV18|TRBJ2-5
CASSSDSRFETQYF
TGTGCCAGCTCATCTGATTCTAGGTTCGAGACCCAGTACTTC
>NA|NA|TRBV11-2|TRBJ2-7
CASSLGGGAPFYEQYF
TGTGCCAGCAGCTTAGGGGGGGGCGCCCCCTTCTACGAGCAGTACTTC
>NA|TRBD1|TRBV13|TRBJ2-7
CASSWEQGLSEQYF
TGTGCCAGCAGTTGGGAACAGGGGCTGAGTGAGCAGTACTTC
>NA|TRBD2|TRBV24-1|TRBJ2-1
CATGAGGGNEQFF
TGTGCCACCGGAGCGGGAGGCGGCAATGAGCAGTTCTTC
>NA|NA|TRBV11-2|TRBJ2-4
CTKNREAKNIQYF
TGTACCAAGAACAGGGAGGCCAAAAACATTCAGTACTTC
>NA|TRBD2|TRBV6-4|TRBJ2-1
CASRERETSSYNEQFF
TGTGCCAGCAGGGAGCGGGAAACTAGCTCCTACAATGAGCAGTTCTTC
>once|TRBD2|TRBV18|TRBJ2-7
CASSPRAGLARSSYEQYF
TGTGCCAGCTCACCACGGGCAGGACTAGCGCGGAGCTCCTACGAGCAGTACTTC
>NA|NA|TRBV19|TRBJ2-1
CASSITGNGDEQFF
TGTGCCAGTAGTATAACAGGGAATGGCGATGAGCAGTTCTTC
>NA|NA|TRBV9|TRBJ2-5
CASSVAAGPLVTQYF
TGTGCCAGCAGCGTAGCGGCGGGACCTTTGGTGACCCAGTACTTC
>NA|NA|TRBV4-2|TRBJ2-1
CASSQDAQRDNEQFF
TGTGCCAGCAGCCAAGACGCCCAGCGGGACAATGAGCAGTTCTTC
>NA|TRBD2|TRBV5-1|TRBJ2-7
CASSSVGLAGGGSDEQYF
TGCGCCAGCAGCAGTGTCGGACTAGCGGGAGGGGGTAGCGACGAGCAGTACTTC